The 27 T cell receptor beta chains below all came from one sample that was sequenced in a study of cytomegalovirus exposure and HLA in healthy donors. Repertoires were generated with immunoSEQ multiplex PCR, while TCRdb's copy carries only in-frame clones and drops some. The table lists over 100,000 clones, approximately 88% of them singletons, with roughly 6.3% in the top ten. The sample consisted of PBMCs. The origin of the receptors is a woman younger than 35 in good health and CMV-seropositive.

CDR3 loop: CASGGSSGANVLTF. CDR3 nucleotide sequence: TGCGCCAGCGGAGGGAGCTCTGGGGCCAACGTCCTGACTTTC. The rearrangement joins TRBV4-3 to TRBJ2-6; D is possibly TRBD2 (6 bases). There are 14 residues in the CDR3. Trimming pared 8 bases from V and 0 bases from J, leaving 8 bases between. The germline CDR1 and CDR2 sequences are LGHNA and YSLEER.

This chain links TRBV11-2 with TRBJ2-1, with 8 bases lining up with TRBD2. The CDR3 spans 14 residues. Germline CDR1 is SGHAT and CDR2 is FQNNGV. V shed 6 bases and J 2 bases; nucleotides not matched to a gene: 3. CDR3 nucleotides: TGTGCCAGCAGTCGGGGGGGTGCCTACAATGAGCAGTTCTTC. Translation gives CASSRGGAYNEQFF.

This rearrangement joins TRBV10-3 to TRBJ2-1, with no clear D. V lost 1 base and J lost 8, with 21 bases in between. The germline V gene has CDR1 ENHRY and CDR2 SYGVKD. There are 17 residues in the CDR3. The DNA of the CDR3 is TGTGCCATCAGTGAGTTCAGTTGGGCAAAGGTTTCAGATGAGCAGTTCTTC. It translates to CAISEFSWAKVSDEQFF.

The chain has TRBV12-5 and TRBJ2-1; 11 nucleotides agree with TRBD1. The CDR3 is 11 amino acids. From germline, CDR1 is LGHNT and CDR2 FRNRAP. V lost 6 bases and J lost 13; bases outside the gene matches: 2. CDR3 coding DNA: TGTGCTAGTGGGGGACAGGGGGTTCAGTTCTTC. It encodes CASGGQGVQFF.

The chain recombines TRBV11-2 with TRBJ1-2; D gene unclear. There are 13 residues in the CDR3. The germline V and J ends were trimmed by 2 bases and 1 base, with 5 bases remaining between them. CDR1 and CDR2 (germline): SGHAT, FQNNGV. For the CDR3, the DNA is TGTGCCAGCAGCTTATTGAGTAACTATGGCTACACCTTC. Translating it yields CASSLLSNYGYTF.

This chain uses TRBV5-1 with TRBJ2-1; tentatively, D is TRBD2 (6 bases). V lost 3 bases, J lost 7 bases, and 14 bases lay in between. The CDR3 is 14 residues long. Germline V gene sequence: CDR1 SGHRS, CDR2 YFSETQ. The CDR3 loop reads CASSSSTSINEQFF. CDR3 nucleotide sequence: TGCGCCAGCAGCTCCTCTACTAGCATTAATGAGCAGTTCTTC.

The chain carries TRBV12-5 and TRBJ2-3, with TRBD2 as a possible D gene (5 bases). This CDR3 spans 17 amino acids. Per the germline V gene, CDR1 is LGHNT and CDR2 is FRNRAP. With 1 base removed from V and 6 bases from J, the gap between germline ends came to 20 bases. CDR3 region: CASGLGLPWGDADTQYF. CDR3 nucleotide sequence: TGTGCTAGTGGTTTGGGGCTCCCTTGGGGAGACGCGGATACGCAGTATTTT.

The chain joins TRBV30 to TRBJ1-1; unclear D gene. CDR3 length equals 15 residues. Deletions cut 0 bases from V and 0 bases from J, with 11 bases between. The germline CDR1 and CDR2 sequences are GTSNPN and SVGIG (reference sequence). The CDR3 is CAWSVQGSMNTEAFF. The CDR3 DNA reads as TGTGCCTGGAGTGTACAAGGGAGCATGAACACTGAAGCTTTCTTT.

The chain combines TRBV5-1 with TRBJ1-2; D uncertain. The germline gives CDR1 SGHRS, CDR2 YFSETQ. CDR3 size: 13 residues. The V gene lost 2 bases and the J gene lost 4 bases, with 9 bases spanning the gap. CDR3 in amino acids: CASSLPGTYGYTF. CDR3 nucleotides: TGCGCCAGCAGCTTACCAGGCACCTATGGCTACACCTTC.

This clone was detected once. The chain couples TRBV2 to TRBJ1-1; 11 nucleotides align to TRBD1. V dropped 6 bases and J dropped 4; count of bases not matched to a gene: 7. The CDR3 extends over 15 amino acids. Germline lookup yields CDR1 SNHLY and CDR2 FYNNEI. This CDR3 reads CASRVSGTGGTEAFF. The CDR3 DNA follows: TGTGCCAGCAGAGTATCCGGGACAGGGGGCACTGAAGCTTTCTTT.

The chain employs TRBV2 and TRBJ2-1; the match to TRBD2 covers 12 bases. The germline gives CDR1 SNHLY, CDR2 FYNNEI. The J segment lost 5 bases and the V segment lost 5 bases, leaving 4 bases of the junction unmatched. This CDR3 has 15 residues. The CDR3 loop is CASSRTSGANNEQFF. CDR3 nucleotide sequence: TGTGCCAGCAGTCGGACTAGCGGGGCAAACAATGAGCAGTTCTTC.

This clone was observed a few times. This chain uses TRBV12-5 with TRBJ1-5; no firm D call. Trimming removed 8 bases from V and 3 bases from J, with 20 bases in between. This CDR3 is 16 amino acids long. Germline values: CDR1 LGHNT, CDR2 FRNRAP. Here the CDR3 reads CASSLGSGYDNQPQHF. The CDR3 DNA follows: TGTGCTAGTAGTCTCGGGTCGGGGTACGACAATCAGCCCCAGCATTTT.

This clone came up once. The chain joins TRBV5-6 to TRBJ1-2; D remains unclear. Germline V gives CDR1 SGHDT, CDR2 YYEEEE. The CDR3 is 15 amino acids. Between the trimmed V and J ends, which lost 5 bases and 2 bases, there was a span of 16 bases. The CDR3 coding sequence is TGTGCCAGCAGTCTGGAGGCCCTAAGAAACTATGGCTACACCTTC. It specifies CASSLEALRNYGYTF. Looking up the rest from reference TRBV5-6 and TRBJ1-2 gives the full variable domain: DAGVTQSPTHLIKTRGQQVTLRCSPKSGHDTVSWYQQALGQGPQFIFQYYEEEERQRGNFPDRFSGHQFPNYSSELNVNALLLGDSALYLCASSLEALRNYGYTFGSGTRLTVV.

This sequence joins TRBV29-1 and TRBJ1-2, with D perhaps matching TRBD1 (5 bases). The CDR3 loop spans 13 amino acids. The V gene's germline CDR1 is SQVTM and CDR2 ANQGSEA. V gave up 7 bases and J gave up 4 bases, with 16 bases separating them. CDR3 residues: CSAAGGLSYGYTF. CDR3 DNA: TGCAGCGCGGCGGGGGGATTATCCTATGGCTACACCTTC. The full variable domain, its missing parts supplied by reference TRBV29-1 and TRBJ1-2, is SAVISQKPSRDICQRGTSLTIQCQVDSQVTMMFWYRQQPGQSLTLIATANQGSEATYESGFVIDKFPISRPNLTFSTLTVSNMSPEDSSIYLCSAAGGLSYGYTFGSGTRLTVV.

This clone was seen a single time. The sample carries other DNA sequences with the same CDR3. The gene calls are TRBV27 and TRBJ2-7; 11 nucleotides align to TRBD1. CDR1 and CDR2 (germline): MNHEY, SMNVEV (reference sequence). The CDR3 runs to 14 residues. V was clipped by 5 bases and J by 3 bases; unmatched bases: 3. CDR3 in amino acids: CASSPGTGGYEQYF. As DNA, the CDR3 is TGTGCCAGCAGTCCCGGGACAGGGGGCTACGAGCAGTACTTC.

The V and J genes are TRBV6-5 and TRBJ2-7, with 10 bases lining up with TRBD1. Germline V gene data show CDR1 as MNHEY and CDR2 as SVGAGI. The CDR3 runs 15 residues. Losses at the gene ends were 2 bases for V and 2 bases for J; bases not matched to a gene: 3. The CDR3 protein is CASSYRDRGTYEQYF. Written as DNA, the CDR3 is TGTGCCAGCAGTTACCGGGACAGGGGCACCTACGAGCAGTACTTC.

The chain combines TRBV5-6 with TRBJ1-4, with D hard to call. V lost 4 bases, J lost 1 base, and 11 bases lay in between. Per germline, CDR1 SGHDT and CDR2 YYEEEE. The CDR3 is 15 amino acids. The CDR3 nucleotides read TGTGCCAGCAGCCCTGGCGGCGGAACTAATGAAAAACTGTTTTTT. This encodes CASSPGGGTNEKLFF.

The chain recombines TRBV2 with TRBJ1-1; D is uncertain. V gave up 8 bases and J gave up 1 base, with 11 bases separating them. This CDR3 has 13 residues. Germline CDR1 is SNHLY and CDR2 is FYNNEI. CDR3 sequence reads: CASLHRGNTEAFF. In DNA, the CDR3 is TGTGCCAGCCTTCACCGGGGGAACACTGAAGCTTTCTTT. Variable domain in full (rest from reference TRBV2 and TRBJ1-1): EPEVTQTPSHQVTQMGQEVILRCVPISNHLYFYWYRQILGQKVEFLVSFYNNEISEKSEIFDDQFSVERPDGSNFTLKIRSTKLEDSAMYFCASLHRGNTEAFFGQGTRLTVV.

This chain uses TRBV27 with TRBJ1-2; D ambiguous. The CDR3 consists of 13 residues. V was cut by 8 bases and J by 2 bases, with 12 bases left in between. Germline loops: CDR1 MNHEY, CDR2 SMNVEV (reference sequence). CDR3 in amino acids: CASRRSSNYGYTF. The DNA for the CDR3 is TGTGCCAGCCGAAGGAGTTCCAACTATGGCTACACCTTC.

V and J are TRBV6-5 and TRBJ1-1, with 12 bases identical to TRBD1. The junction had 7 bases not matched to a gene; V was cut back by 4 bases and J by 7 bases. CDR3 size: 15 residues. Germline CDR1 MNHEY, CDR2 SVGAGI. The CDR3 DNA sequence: TGTGCCAGCAGTTGGAGGGACAGGGGGCGCGGTGAAGCTTTCTTT. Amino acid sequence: CASSWRDRGRGEAFF.

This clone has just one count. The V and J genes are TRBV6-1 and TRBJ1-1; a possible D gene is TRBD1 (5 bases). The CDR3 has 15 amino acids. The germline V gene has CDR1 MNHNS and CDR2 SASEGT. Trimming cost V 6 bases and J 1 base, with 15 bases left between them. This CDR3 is CASSDSGRANTEAFF. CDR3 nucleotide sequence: TGTGCCAGCAGCGACTCCGGCAGGGCGAACACTGAAGCTTTCTTT.

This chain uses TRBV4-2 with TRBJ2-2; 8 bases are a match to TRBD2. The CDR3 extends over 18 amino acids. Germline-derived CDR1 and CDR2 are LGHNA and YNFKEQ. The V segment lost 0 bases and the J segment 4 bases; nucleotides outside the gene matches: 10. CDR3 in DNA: TGTGCCAGCAGCCAAGAGCCTTCGGCGGGGGGATTCACCGGGGAGCTGTTTTTT. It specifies CASSQEPSAGGFTGELFF.

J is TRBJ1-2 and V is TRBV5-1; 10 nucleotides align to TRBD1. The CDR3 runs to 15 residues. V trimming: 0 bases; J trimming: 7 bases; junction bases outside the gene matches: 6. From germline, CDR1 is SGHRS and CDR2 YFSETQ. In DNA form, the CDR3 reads TGCGCCAGCAGCTTGGACCCGACAGGGGGCATTGGCTACACCTTC. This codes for CASSLDPTGGIGYTF.

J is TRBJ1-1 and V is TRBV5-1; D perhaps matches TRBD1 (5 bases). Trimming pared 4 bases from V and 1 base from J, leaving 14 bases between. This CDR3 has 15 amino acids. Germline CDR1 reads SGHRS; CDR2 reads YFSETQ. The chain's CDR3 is CASSRLGQTNTEAFF. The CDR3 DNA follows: TGCGCCAGCAGCCGCCTGGGGCAGACGAACACTGAAGCTTTCTTT. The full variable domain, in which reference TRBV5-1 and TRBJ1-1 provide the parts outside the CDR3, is KAGVTQTPRYLIKTRGQQVTLSCSPISGHRSVSWYQQTPGQGLQFLFEYFSETQRNKGNFPGRFSGRQFSNSRSEMNVSTLELGDSALYLCASSRLGQTNTEAFFGQGTRLTVV.

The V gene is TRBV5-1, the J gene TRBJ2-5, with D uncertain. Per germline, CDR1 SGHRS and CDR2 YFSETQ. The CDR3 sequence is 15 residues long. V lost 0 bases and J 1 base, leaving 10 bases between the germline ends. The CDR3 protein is CASSLDPGSQETQYF. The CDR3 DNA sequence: TGCGCCAGCAGCTTGGACCCTGGCAGCCAAGAGACCCAGTACTTC.

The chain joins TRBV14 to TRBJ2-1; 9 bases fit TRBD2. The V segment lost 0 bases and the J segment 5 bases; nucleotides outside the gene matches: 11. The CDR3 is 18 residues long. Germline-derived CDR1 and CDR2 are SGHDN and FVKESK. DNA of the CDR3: TGTGCCAGCAGCCAAGATCAGACTAGCGGCCCCTACAACAATGAGCAGTTCTTC. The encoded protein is CASSQDQTSGPYNNEQFF.

The CDR3 sequence is CATRLDRSGNQPQHF. The CDR3 nucleotides read TGTGCCACCAGGCTCGACAGGTCTGGCAATCAGCCCCAGCATTTT. The J gene is TRBJ1-5, the V gene TRBV15, with D tentatively TRBD1 (6 bases). The CDR3 contains 15 residues. Germline V CDR1 and CDR2: LNHNV, YYDKDF (reference sequence). The V gene lost 6 bases and the J gene lost 2 bases, with 14 bases spanning the gap.